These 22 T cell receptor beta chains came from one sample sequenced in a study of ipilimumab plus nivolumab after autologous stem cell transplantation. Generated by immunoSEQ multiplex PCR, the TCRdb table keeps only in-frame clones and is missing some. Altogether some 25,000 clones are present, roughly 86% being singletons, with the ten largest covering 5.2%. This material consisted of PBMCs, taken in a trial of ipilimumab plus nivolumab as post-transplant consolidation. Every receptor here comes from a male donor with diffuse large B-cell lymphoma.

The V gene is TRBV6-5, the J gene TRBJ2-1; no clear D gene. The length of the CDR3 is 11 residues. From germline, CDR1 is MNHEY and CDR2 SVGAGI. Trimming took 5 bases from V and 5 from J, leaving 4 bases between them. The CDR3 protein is CASSTNNEQFF. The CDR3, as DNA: TGTGCCAGCAGTACTAACAATGAGCAGTTCTTC.

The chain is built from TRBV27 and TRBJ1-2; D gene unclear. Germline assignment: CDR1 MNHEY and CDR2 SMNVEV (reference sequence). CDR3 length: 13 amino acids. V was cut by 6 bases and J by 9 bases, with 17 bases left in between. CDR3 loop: CASSPTAGLRYTF. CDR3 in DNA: TGTGCCAGCAGCCCAACAGCGGGTTTACGCTACACCTTC.

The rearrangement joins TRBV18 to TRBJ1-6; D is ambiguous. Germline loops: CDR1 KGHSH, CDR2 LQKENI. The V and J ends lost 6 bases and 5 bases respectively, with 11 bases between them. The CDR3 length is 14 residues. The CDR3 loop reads CASSESRNNSPLHF. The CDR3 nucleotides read TGTGCCAGCTCGGAGTCGCGGAATAATTCACCCCTCCACTTT.

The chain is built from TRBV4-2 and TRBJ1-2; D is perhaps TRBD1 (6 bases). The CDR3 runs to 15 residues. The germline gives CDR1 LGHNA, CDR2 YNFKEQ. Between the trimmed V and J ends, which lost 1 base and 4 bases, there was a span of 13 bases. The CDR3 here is CASSQAAGEIYGYTF. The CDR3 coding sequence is TGTGCCAGCAGCCAAGCCGCAGGGGAGATCTATGGCTACACCTTC.

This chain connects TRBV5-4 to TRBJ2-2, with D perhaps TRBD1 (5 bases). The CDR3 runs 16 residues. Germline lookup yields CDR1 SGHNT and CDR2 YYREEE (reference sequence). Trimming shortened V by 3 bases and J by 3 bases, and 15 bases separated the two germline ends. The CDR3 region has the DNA TGTGCCAGCAGCTCGTCGAGCAGGGTAGACACCGGGGAGCTGTTTTTT. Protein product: CASSSSSRVDTGELFF.

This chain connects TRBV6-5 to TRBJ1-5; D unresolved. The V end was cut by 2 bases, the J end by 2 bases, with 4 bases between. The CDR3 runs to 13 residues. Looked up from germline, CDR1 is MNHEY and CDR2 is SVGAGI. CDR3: CASSYSRNQPQHF. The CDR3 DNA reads TGTGCCAGCAGTTACAGCCGCAATCAGCCCCAGCATTTT.

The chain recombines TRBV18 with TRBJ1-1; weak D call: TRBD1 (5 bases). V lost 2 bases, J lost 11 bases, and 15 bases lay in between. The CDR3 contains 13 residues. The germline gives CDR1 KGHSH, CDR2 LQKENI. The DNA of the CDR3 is TGTGCCAGCTCACCAACATCCGGGACCGTGGCTTTCTTT. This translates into CASSPTSGTVAFF.

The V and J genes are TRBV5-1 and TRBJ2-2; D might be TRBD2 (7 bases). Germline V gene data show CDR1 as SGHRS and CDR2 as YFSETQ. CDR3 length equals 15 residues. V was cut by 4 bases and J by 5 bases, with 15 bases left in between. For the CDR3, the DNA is TGCGCCAGCAGCCCCGGGGGGCAGAATACCGGGGAGCTGTTTTTT. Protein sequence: CASSPGGQNTGELFF.

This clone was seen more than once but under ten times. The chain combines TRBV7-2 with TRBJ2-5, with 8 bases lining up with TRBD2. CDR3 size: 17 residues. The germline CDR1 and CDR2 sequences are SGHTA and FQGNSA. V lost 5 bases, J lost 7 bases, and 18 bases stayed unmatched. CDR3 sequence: CASSPQGAGGRGGTQYF. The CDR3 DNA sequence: TGTGCCAGCAGCCCACAGGGCGCGGGGGGCCGGGGAGGGACCCAGTACTTC.

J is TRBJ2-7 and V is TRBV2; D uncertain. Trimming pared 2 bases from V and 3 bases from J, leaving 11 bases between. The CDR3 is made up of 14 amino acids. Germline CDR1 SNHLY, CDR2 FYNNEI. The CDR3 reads CASSEQWASYEQYF. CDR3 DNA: TGTGCCAGCAGTGAACAGTGGGCTAGCTACGAGCAGTACTTC.

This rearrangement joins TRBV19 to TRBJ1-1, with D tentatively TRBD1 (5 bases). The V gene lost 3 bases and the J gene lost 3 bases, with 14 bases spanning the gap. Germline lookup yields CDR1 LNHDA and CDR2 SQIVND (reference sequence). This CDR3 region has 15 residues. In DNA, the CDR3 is TGTGCCAGTAGTATTTTGGGAGGGGCGTACACTGAAGCTTTCTTT. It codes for CASSILGGAYTEAFF.

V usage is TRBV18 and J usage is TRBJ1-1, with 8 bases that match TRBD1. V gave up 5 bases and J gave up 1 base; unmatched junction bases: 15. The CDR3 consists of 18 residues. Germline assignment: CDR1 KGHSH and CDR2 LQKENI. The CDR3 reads CASSIRQPNTGGNTEAFF. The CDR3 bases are TGTGCCAGCTCAATACGTCAACCAAATACAGGGGGGAACACTGAAGCTTTCTTT.

DNA for the CDR3: TGTGCCAGCAGCTCGACAGGGGGTGACCAAGAGACCCAGTACTTC. This encodes CASSSTGGDQETQYF. V is TRBV7-9 and J is TRBJ2-5, with 9 bases fitting TRBD1. The CDR3 has 15 amino acids. Germline CDR1 is SEHNR and CDR2 is FQNEAQ (reference sequence). V lost 4 bases and J lost 0; bases outside the gene matches: 3.

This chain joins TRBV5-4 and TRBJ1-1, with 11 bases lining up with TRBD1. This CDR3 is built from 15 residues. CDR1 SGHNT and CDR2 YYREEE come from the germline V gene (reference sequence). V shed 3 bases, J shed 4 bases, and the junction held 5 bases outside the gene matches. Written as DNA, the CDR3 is TGTGCCAGCAGCTCGGACAGGGGGCTGAGCACTGAAGCTTTCTTT. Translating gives CASSSDRGLSTEAFF.

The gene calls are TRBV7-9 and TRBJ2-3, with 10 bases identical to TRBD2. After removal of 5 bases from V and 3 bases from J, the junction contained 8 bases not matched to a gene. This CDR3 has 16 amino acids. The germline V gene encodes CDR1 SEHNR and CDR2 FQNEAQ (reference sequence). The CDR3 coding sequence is TGTGCCAGCAGCCAGAAGCGGGGGGGCGGGACAGATACGCAGTATTTT. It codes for CASSQKRGGGTDTQYF.

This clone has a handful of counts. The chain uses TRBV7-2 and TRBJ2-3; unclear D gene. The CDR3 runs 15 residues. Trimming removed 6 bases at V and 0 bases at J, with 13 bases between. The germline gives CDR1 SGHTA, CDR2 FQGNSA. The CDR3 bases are TGTGCCAGCAGTTCCTCTCACACTAGCACAGATACGCAGTATTTT. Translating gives CASSSSHTSTDTQYF.

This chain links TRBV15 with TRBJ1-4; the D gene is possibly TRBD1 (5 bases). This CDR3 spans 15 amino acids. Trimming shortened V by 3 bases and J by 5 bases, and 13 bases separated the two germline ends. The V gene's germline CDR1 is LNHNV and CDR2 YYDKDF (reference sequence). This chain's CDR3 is CATSRWGGVNEKLFF. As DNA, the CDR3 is TGTGCCACCAGCAGGTGGGGGGGGGTAAATGAAAAACTGTTTTTT.

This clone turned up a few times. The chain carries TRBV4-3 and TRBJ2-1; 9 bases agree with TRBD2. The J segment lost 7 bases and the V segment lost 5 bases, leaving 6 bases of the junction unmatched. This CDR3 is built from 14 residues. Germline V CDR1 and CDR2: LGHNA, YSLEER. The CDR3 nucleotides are TGCGCCAGCAGCACCGCGGGGGGGCTAAATGAGCAGTTCTTC. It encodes CASSTAGGLNEQFF.

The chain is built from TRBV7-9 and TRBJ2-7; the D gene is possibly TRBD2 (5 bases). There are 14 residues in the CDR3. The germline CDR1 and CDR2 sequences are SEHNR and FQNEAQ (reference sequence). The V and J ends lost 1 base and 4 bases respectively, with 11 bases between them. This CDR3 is CASSLDASYYEQYF. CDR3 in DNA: TGTGCCAGCAGCTTAGATGCTAGCTATTACGAGCAGTACTTC.

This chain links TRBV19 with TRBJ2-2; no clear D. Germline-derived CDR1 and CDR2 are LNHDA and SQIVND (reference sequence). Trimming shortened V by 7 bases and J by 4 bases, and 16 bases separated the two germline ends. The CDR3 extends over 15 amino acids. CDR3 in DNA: TGTGCCAGTAACATCCAGGTCCTAGGCACCGGGGAGCTGTTTTTT. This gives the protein CASNIQVLGTGELFF. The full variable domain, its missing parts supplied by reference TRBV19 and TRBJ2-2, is DGGITQSPKYLFRKEGQNVTLSCEQNLNHDAMYWYRQDPGQGLRLIYYSQIVNDFQKGDIAEGYSVSREKKESFPLTVTSAQKNPTAFYLCASNIQVLGTGELFFGEGSRLTVL.

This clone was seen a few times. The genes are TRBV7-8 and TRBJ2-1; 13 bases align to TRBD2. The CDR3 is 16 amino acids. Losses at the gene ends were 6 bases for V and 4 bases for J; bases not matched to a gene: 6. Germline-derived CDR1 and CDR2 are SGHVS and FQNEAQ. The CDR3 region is CASRTGLAGKYNEQFF. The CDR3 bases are TGTGCCAGCAGGACGGGACTAGCGGGGAAATACAATGAGCAGTTCTTC.

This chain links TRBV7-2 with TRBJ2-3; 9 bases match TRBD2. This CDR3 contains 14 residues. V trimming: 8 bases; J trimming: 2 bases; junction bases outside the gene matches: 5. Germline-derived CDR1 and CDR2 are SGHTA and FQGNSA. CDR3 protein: CASAQRGVTDTQYF. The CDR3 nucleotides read TGTGCCAGCGCACAGCGGGGGGTCACAGATACGCAGTATTTT.